These T cell receptor beta chains were read from a single sample in a study of blood T cell repertoires in COVID-19. The repertoire was sequenced with immunoSEQ multiplex PCR; TCRdb's copy has only in-frame clones and lacks some. The data hold approximately 170,000 clones, with more than 85% observed a single time. Sequencing was performed on peripheral blood. The receptor source for this set is a man younger than 45 with acute or convalescent COVID-19. Both conserved end residues are part of each CDR3. D genes are given only for firm matches. Clone size is stated in some rows and not others, as once, few, many or a class when expanded.

NA,TRBJ1-2,NA,TRBV6-5,TGTGCCAGCAGTCCCGGGGGGGGCCAGGGCTATGGCTACACCTTC,CASSPGGGQGYGYTF
NA,TRBJ1-2,TRBD1,TRBV27,TGTGCCAGCGGCAGGACAGGGCAAGGCTACACCTTC,CASGRTGQGYTF
NA,TRBJ1-1,TRBD1,TRBV30,TGTGCCTGGAGTGCCATGGGGACAGGGGGCACTGAAGCTTTCTTT,CAWSAMGTGGTEAFF
NA,TRBJ2-7,TRBD2,TRBV28,TGTGCCAGCAGGGTTCTAGCGGGTCTCTCCTACGAGCAGTACTTC,CASRVLAGLSYEQYF
NA,TRBJ1-1,NA,TRBV18,TGTGCCAGCTCACCATCCAGGGGTGAAGCTTTCTTT,CASSPSRGEAFF
NA,TRBJ2-2,TRBD2,TRBV5-4,TGTGCCAGCAGCTCAGGACTAGCGGGAGCTGGCGGGGAGCTGTTTTTT,CASSSGLAGAGGELFF
NA,TRBJ2-6,TRBD1,TRBV18,TGTGCCAGCTCACCAAGGAAGGGGACAGGGGGCACTGGGGCCAACGTCCTGACTTTC,CASSPRKGTGGTGANVLTF
NA,TRBJ2-5,TRBD2,TRBV4-1,TGCGCCAGCAGCCGAAGTCCCCCAGCGGGGGGGCCCCAAGAGACCCAGTACTTC,CASSRSPPAGGPQETQYF
NA,TRBJ2-7,NA,TRBV21-1,TGTGCCAGCAGCGAGGCTGCCAGTCCCTACGAGCAGTACTTC,CASSEAASPYEQYF
once,TRBJ2-2,TRBD1,TRBV7-6,TGTGCCAGCAGCTCCCGGGACAGGGTGGACGGGGAGCTGTTTTTT,CASSSRDRVDGELFF
NA,TRBJ2-3,TRBD1,TRBV2,TGTGCCAGCAGTCGACAGGGTGATACGCAGTATTTT,CASSRQGDTQYF
NA,TRBJ1-3,NA,TRBV28,TGTGCCGCTTCCTGGGCCTCAGGATCTGGAAACACCATATATTTT,CAASWASGSGNTIYF
once,TRBJ2-2,TRBD1,TRBV28,TGTGCCACCCACAGGGGTGGCACCGGGGAGCTGTTTTTT,CATHRGGTGELFF
NA,TRBJ2-7,TRBD1,TRBV12-3/TRBV12-4,TGTGCCAGCAGTCGGGACAGAGATTACGAGCAGTACTTC,CASSRDRDYEQYF
NA,TRBJ2-1,TRBD2,TRBV15,TGTGCCACCAGCAGAGATTATAGCGGGAGAGGGCATGAGCAGTTCTTC,CATSRDYSGRGHEQFF
NA,TRBJ2-5,TRBD2,TRBV2,TGTGCCAGCACTCGAACTAGCGGTCTTGAGGCCCAGTACTTC,CASTRTSGLEAQYF
few,TRBJ1-2,NA,TRBV2,TGTGCCAGCAGTATACAGGTCTGGGGAGGCTACACCTTC,CASSIQVWGGYTF
few,TRBJ1-6,TRBD1,TRBV6-5,TGTGCCAGCAGTCCCAGGGACAGATTAAATTCACCCCTCCACTTT,CASSPRDRLNSPLHF
NA,TRBJ2-2,NA,TRBV6-4,TGTGCCAGCAGCCCGGGTCCCGGAACCGGGGAGCTGTTTTTT,CASSPGPGTGELFF
NA,TRBJ1-4,NA,TRBV10-2,TGCGCCAGCAGTGACCAGCGAGCAACTAATGAAAAACTGTTTTTT,CASSDQRATNEKLFF
NA,TRBJ2-3,TRBD2,TRBV5-1,TGCGCCAGCAGCTTGGCTAGCGGGATTACAGATACGCAGTATTTT,CASSLASGITDTQYF
few,TRBJ1-2,TRBD1,TRBV3-1/TRBV3-2,TGTGCCAGCAGCCTAAGGGGGCAGCGCAACTATGGCTACACCTTC,CASSLRGQRNYGYTF
NA,TRBJ1-2,NA,TRBV12-3/TRBV12-4,TGTGCCAGCAGTCGGACAGTCTATGGCTACACCTTC,CASSRTVYGYTF
NA,TRBJ2-7,TRBD1,TRBV5-1,TGCGCCAGCAGCCCCGGACAGGGGCTCACCGAGCAGTACTTC,CASSPGQGLTEQYF
NA,TRBJ2-2,NA,TRBV11-1,TGTGCCAGCAGCTCCTGGGGGGCCGGGGAGCTGTTTTTT,CASSSWGAGELFF
NA,TRBJ1-2,TRBD1,TRBV7-9,TGTGCCAGCAGCGTTACGGGACAGGGCTCTGGCTACACCTTC,CASSVTGQGSGYTF
once,TRBJ1-1,NA,TRBV3-1/TRBV3-2,TGTGCCAGCAGCCAAAGAGGGTACACTGAAGCTTTCTTT,CASSQRGYTEAFF
NA,TRBJ2-1,TRBD2,TRBV19,TGTGCCAGTAGTTTTAGCGGGAGGATCTATGAGCAGTTCTTC,CASSFSGRIYEQFF
NA,TRBJ1-2,TRBD1,TRBV6-5,TGTGCCAGCAGCCCGACAGGGAGGAGTAGCTACACCTTC,CASSPTGRSSYTF
NA,TRBJ2-7,NA,TRBV18,TGTGCCAGCTCACCCCTCAGGGGGGCTGGGACCTACGAGCAGTACTTC,CASSPLRGAGTYEQYF
NA,TRBJ1-1,NA,TRBV24-1,TGTGCCACCAGTGATTTGGGGCCAGCTTTCTTT,CATSDLGPAFF
NA,TRBJ1-4,NA,TRBV27,TGTGCCAGCAGTGACAGGTTGGGAACTAATGAAAAACTGTTTTTT,CASSDRLGTNEKLFF
NA,TRBJ1-6,NA,TRBV2,TGTGCCAGCAGGCTTACATGGAGCTCCTATAATTCACCCCTCCACTTT,CASRLTWSSYNSPLHF
NA,TRBJ1-6,NA,TRBV4-2,TGTGCCAGCAGCCAAGGGGCCCCGGATAATTCACCCCTCCACTTT,CASSQGAPDNSPLHF
NA,TRBJ1-1,NA,TRBV20-1,TGCAGTGCTAGTAGCGGGTGGAACACTGAAGCTTTCTTT,CSASSGWNTEAFF
few,TRBJ2-5,TRBD2,TRBV5-6,TGTGCCAGCAGCCGACCAGCGGGGTTTCAAGAGACCCAGTACTTC,CASSRPAGFQETQYF
NA,TRBJ1-5,TRBD1,TRBV7-9,TGTGCCAGCAGCTTAGGGGGGGACAGGTTCGAAGTCAGTCAGCCCCAGCATTTT,CASSLGGDRFEVSQPQHF
NA,TRBJ2-5,NA,TRBV19,TGTGCCAGTAGTATACTCCCCCTCGGAGGCCAAGAGACCCAGTACTTC,CASSILPLGGQETQYF
once,TRBJ2-3,NA,TRBV7-2,TGTGCCAGCAGCTTATCTGTGTACACAGATACGCAGTATTTT,CASSLSVYTDTQYF
NA,TRBJ2-3,NA,TRBV6-6,TGTGCCAGCAGATTGGACTCCACAGATACGCAGTATTTT,CASRLDSTDTQYF
NA,TRBJ1-1,NA,TRBV11-2,TGTGCCAGCAGCTTAGTTCAGGGAATGAACACTGAAGCTTTCTTT,CASSLVQGMNTEAFF
once,TRBJ2-2,TRBD2,TRBV28,TGTGCCAGCACCCTTCATACTAGCGGGAGAGGCGGGGAGCTGTTTTTT,CASTLHTSGRGGELFF
few,TRBJ1-5,NA,TRBV27,TGTGCCAGCAGTTTATTCGGTAATAGCAATCAGCCCCAGCATTTT,CASSLFGNSNQPQHF
NA,TRBJ2-7,NA,TRBV18,TGTGCCAGCTCAACAAGACAGAGCTCCTACGAGCAGTACTTC,CASSTRQSSYEQYF
NA,TRBJ1-3,NA,TRBV3-1/TRBV3-2,TGTGCCAGCAGCCAAGGGACAGTTCTCTCTGGAAACACCATATATTTT,CASSQGTVLSGNTIYF
NA,TRBJ1-1,NA,TRBV30,TGTGCCTGGGCTCCTGGACATCTGCGGGGTTTCTTT,CAWAPGHLRGFF
NA,TRBJ2-1,TRBD2,TRBV4-1,TGCGCCAGCAGTTCAATAGGACTAGCGGGGCATTACAATGAGCAGTTCTTC,CASSSIGLAGHYNEQFF
NA,TRBJ1-1,NA,TRBV5-1,TGCGCCAGCAGCTTGGTCGGGGGACGTAACACTGAAGCTTTCTTT,CASSLVGGRNTEAFF
NA,TRBJ1-3,TRBD1,TRBV18,TGTGCCAGCTCACCCCCCTCGACAGGGGGCCGGAACACCATATATTTT,CASSPPSTGGRNTIYF
NA,TRBJ2-5,NA,TRBV6-5,TGTGCCAGCAGCCTGGACACGGTAATCGAGACCCAGTACTTC,CASSLDTVIETQYF
once,TRBJ2-2,TRBD1,TRBV6-5,TGTGCCAGCAGTTTGGACAGGGGGCTTATCGGGGAGCTGTTTTTT,CASSLDRGLIGELFF
few,TRBJ1-4,NA,TRBV6-5,TGTGCCAGCAGTTACCGGAGTGGGTATGAAAAACTGTTTTTT,CASSYRSGYEKLFF
NA,TRBJ2-3,TRBD2,TRBV10-1,TGCGCCAGCACCTCAGGACTAGCGGACACAGATACGCAGTATTTT,CASTSGLADTDTQYF
NA,TRBJ2-1,NA,TRBV21-1,TGTGCCAGCAGCAAAGGGCGAAGGGCAGGAGCGGGAGGGCCCTCGTTGAGGGACAATGAGCAGTTCTTC,CASSKGRRAGAGGPSLRDNEQFF